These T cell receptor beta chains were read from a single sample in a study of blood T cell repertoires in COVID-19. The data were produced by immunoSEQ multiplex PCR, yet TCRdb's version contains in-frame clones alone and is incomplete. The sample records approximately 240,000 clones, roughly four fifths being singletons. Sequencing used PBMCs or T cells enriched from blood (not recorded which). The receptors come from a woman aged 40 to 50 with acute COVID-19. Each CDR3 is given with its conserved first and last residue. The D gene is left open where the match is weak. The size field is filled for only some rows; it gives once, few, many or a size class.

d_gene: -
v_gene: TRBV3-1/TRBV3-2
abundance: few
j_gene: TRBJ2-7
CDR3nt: TGTGCCAGCAGCCAAGGGAGCTACGAGCAGTACTTC
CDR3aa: CASSQGSYEQYF

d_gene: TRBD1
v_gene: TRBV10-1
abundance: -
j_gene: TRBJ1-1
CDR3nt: TGCGCCACCCAACTGACAGGGGACACTGAAGCTTTCTTT
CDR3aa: CATQLTGDTEAFF

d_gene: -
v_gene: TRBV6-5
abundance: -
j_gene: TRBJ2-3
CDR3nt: TGTGCCAGCAGTAAGGGGGAGACAGATACGCAGTATTTT
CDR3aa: CASSKGETDTQYF

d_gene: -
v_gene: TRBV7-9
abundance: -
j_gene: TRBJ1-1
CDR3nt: TGTGCCAGCAGCTTAGCCGGAGGGATGAACACTGAAGCTTTCTTT
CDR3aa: CASSLAGGMNTEAFF

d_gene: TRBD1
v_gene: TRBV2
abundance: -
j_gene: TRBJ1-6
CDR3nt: TGTGCCAAAAATACAGGGGAAAGTTCACCCCTCCACTTT
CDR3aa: CAKNTGESSPLHF

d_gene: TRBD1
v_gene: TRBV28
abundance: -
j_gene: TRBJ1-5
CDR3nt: TGTGCCAGCAGTTCCACCCGGGACAGGGAGGGGATTTATCAGCCCCAGCATTTT
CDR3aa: CASSSTRDREGIYQPQHF

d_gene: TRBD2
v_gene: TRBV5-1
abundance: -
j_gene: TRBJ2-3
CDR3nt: TGCGCCAGCAGCTTAGGGGCGGGAGCGGGAAAGGGCACAGATACGCAGTATTTT
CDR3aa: CASSLGAGAGKGTDTQYF

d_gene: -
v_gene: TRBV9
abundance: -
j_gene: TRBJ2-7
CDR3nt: TGTGCCAGCAGCCCCGCTGGCGGGGAGTACGAGCAGTACTTC
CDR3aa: CASSPAGGEYEQYF

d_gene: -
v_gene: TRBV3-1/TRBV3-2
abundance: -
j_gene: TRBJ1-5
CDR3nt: TGTGCCAGCAGCCAAGGGGGGGGCGTCAATCAGCCCCAGCATTTT
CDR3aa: CASSQGGGVNQPQHF

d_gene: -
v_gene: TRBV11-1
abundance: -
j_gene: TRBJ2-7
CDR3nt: TGTGCCAGCAGCTTAGGAGTCACAGGCTACGAGCAGTACTTC
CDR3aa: CASSLGVTGYEQYF

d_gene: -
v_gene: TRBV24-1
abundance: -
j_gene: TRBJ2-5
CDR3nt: TGTGCCACCAGTCCCGGGGTGGGAGAGACCCAGTACTTC
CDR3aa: CATSPGVGETQYF

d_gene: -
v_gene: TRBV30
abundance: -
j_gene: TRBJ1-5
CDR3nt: TGTGCCTGGAGCAGGTCAAGCAATCAGCCCCAGCATTTT
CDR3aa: CAWSRSSNQPQHF

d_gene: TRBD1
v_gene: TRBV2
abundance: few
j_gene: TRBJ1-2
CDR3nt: TGTGCCAGCAGTGAAGTGAGACAGGGGGCCGGCTACACCTTC
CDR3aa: CASSEVRQGAGYTF

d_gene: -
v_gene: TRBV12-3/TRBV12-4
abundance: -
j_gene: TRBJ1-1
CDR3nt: TGTGCCAGCAGTTTAGCGCTAAATACTGAAGCTTTCTTT
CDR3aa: CASSLALNTEAFF

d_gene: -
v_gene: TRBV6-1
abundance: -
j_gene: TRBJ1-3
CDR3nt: TGTGCCAGCAGTGAGTCAAACTTAGGAAACACCATATATTTT
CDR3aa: CASSESNLGNTIYF

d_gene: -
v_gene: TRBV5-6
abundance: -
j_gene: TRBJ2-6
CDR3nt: TGTGCCAGCAGCCCCTACGTAGGGGTGTCTGGGGCCAACGTCCTGACTTTC
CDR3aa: CASSPYVGVSGANVLTF

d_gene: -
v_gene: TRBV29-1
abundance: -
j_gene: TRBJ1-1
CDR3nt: TGCAGCGTTGAATCGGGGGGCACTGAAGCTTTCTTT
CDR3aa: CSVESGGTEAFF

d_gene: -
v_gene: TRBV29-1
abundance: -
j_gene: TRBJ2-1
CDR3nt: TGCAGCGTTGAAGATCTTCTGGCGGGGGAGCAGTTCTTC
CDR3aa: CSVEDLLAGEQFF

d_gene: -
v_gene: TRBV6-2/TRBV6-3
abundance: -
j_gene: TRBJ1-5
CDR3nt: TGTGCCAGCAGTTACGCGGGGGGCAATCAGCCCCAGCATTTT
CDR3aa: CASSYAGGNQPQHF

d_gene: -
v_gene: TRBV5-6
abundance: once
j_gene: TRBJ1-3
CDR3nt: TGTGCCAGCAGCTTTGGGGGCTCAGGAAACACCATATATTTT
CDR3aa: CASSFGGSGNTIYF

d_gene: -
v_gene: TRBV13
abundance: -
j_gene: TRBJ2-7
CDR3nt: TGTGCCAGCAGCTCCCAGAACTACGAGCAGTACTTC
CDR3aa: CASSSQNYEQYF

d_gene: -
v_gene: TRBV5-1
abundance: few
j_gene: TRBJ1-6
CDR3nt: TGCGCCAGCGGGCGGGGCGGAAATTCACCCCTCCACTTT
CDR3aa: CASGRGGNSPLHF

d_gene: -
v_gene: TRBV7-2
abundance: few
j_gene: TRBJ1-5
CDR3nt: TGTGCCAGCAGCTTAAGTCAGGGGAAGGGCCAGCCCCAGCATTTT
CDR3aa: CASSLSQGKGQPQHF

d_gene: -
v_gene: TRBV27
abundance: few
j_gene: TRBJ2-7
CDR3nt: TGTGCCAGCAGTTTGTCGACTGGAAGCTCCTACGAGCAGTACTTC
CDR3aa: CASSLSTGSSYEQYF

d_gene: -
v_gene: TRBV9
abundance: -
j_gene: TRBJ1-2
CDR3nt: TGTGCCAGCAGCGACATGGGGCTTGTCGGCTACACCTTC
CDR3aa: CASSDMGLVGYTF

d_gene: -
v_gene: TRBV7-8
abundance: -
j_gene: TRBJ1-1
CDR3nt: TGTGCCAGCTTAGCGGGTGGGGGCTTTGGGAACACTGAAGCTTTCTTT
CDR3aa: CASLAGGGFGNTEAFF

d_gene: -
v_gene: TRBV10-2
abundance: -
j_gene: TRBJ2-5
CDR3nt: TGCGCCAGCAGTAGGTTACGGGAGAAAGAGACCCAGTACTTC
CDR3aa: CASSRLREKETQYF

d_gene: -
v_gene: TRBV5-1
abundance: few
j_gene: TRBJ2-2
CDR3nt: TGCGCCAGCAGCTTGATACCGGGACATACGAACACCGGGGAGCTGTTTTTT
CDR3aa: CASSLIPGHTNTGELFF

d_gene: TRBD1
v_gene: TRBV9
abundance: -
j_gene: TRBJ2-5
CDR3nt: TGTGCCAGCAGCGTATCCAGGGGGAAGGAGACCCAGTACTTC
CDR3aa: CASSVSRGKETQYF

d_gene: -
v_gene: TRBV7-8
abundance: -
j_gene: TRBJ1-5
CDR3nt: TGTGCCAGCAGCCGAAGTTTCGTTGGGGGGGGACTTAATCAGCCCCAGCATTTT
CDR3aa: CASSRSFVGGGLNQPQHF

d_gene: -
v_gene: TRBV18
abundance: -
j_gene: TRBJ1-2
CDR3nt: TGTGCCAGCTCAAGTGCCGGGGGGAGCTATGGCTACACCTTC
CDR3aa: CASSSAGGSYGYTF

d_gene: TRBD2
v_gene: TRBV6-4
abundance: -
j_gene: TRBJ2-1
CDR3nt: TGTGCCAGCAGTCGGACTAGCTTCGATGAGCAGTTCTTC
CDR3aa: CASSRTSFDEQFF

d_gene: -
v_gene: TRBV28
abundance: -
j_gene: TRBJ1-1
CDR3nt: TGTGCCACCCGGACAGTTTGGGGGACTGAAGCTTTCTTT
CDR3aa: CATRTVWGTEAFF

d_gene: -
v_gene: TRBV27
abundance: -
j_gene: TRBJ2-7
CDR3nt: TGTGCCAGCAGTTTGGTCGGGGCCTACGAGCAGTACTTC
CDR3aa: CASSLVGAYEQYF

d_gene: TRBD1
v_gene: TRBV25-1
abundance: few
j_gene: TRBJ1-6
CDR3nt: TGTGCCAGCAGTGGACAGGGCTGGGATTCACCCCTCCACTTT
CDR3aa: CASSGQGWDSPLHF

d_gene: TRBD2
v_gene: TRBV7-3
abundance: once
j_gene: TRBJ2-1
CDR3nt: TGTGCCAGCAGCCCAAAGGTAAGCGGGAGGGACAATGAGCAGTTCTTC
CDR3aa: CASSPKVSGRDNEQFF

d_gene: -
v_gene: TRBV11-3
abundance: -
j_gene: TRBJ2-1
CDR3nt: TGTGCCAGCAAGCGGCGGGAAGCCAGCAATGAGCAGTTCTTC
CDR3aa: CASKRREASNEQFF

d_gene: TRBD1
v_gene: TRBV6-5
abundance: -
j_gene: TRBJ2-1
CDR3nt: TGTGCCAGCTATACAGGGGACGAGCAGTTCTTC
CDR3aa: CASYTGDEQFF

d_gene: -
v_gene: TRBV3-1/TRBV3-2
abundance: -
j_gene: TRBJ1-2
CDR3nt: TGTGCCAGCACACCCCAGGGGATCAACTATGGCTACACCTTC
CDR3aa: CASTPQGINYGYTF

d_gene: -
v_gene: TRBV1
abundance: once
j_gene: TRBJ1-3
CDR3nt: TGCACCAGCAGCCAGGGGGCTTATGGAAACACCATATATTTT
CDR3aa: CTSSQGAYGNTIYF

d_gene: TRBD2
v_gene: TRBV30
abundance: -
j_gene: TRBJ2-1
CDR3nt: TGTGCCTGGAGTGAGATACCTAGCGGGAGGACGAATGAGCAGTTCTTC
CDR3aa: CAWSEIPSGRTNEQFF

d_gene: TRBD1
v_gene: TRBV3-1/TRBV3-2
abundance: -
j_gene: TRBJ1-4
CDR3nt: TGTGCCAGCAGCCAACCAACGGGACAGGATAATGAAAAACTGTTTTTT
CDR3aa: CASSQPTGQDNEKLFF

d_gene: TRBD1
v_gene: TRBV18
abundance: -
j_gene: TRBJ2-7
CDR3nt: TGTGCCAGCGGGACAGGGGGCTTCGAGCAGTACTTC
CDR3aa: CASGTGGFEQYF

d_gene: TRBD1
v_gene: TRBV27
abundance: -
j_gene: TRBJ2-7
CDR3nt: TGTGCCAGCAGGATCTTCGGGACAGGGGGCTCATACGAGCAGTACTTC
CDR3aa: CASRIFGTGGSYEQYF

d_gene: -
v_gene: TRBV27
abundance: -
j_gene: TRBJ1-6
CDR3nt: TGTGCCAGCAGTCCCCGGACATTGAGCTCCTATAATTCACCCCTCCACTTT
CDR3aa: CASSPRTLSSYNSPLHF

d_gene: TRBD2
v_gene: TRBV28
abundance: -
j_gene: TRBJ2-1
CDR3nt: TGTGCCAGCAGAAACGGACTAGCGGGAGATCGTTACGAGCAGTTCTTC
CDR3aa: CASRNGLAGDRYEQFF

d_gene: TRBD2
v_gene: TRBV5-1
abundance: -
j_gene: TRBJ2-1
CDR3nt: TGCGCCAGCAGCTTGTACCCCGGACTAGCGGGGGGCAGCTCCTACAATGAGCAGTTCTTC
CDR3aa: CASSLYPGLAGGSSYNEQFF

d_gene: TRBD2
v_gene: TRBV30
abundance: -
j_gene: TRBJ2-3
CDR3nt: TGTGCCTGGTCCGTTAGCGGGTCTGATACGCAGTATTTT
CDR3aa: CAWSVSGSDTQYF

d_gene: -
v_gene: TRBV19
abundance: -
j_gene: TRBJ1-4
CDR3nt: TGTGCCAGTAGCCCCACCCGAGGGTCTTGGGCAACTAATGAAAAACTGTTTTTT
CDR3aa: CASSPTRGSWATNEKLFF

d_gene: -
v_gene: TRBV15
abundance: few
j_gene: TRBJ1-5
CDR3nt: TGTGCCACCAGTGTACTACAGGGTCGCAATCAGCCCCAGCATTTT
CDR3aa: CATSVLQGRNQPQHF